These 6 T cell receptor beta chains originate from one sample sequenced in a study of blood T cell repertoires in COVID-19. Profiled with immunoSEQ multiplex PCR; TCRdb holds only in-frame clones, not every one. This table has about 160,000 clones, about 83% appearing once. Source material: peripheral blood. The receptors shown here come from a woman in her 70s with COVID-19, enrolled during active disease.

This clone was counted between two and nine times. This chain links TRBV7-2 with TRBJ1-6; 8 bases are a match to TRBD1. The junction had 10 bases not matched to a gene; V was cut back by 6 bases and J by 6 bases. Looked up from germline, CDR1 is SGHTA and CDR2 is FQGNSA. The CDR3 contains 16 residues. The CDR3 DNA is TGTGCCAGCAGTAGATGGACAGGGTCCGGTAATTCACCCCTCCACTTT. Amino acids: CASSRWTGSGNSPLHF.

The rearrangement links TRBV24-1 to TRBJ2-4; TRBD2 matches at 14 bases. Looked up from germline, CDR1 is KGHDR and CDR2 is SFDVKD. The CDR3 length is 16 residues. J was trimmed by 7 bases and V by 3 bases; bases with no gene match: 4. In DNA, the CDR3 is TGTGCCACCAGTGATCCTCGACTAGCGGGGGGGAACATTCAGTACTTC. Translation gives CATSDPRLAGGNIQYF.

J is TRBJ1-2 and V is TRBV4-2, with D possibly being TRBD1 (5 bases). Germline V gene lookup returns CDR1 LGHNA and CDR2 YNFKEQ. V lost 1 base and J 3 bases, leaving 12 bases between the germline ends. The CDR3 is 15 residues long. CDR3 coding DNA: TGTGCCAGCAGCCAAGTTGAGGCAGGGTACTATGGCTACACCTTC. Its translation is CASSQVEAGYYGYTF.

The chain is built from TRBV7-8 and TRBJ2-7; TRBD1 matches 8 bases. Germline V gene lookup returns CDR1 SGHVS and CDR2 FQNEAQ. The CDR3 is made up of 16 amino acids. V was pared by 5 bases and J by 0 bases, with 9 bases of the junction left unmatched. The CDR3 spells CASSPWGQVGSYEQYF. CDR3 sequence (DNA): TGTGCCAGCAGCCCCTGGGGACAGGTGGGCTCCTACGAGCAGTACTTC.

The chain combines TRBV19 with TRBJ2-1, with D tentatively TRBD1 (5 bases). Germline V gene lookup returns CDR1 LNHDA and CDR2 SQIVND (reference sequence). The CDR3 loop spans 14 amino acids. V lost 1 base, J lost 8 bases, and 12 bases lay in between. CDR3 sequence reads: CASSIASQGYEQFF. The CDR3 nucleotides read TGTGCCAGTAGTATAGCCAGTCAGGGCTATGAGCAGTTCTTC.

The chain combines TRBV27 with TRBJ1-6; D is perhaps TRBD1 (5 bases). V lost 1 base, J lost 7 bases, and 14 bases lay in between. Germline CDR1 reads MNHEY; CDR2 reads SMNVEV (reference sequence). This CDR3 has 16 residues. The CDR3 protein is CASSLWVGPGNSPLHF. The CDR3 DNA is TGTGCCAGCAGTTTATGGGTGGGGCCCGGCAATTCACCCCTCCACTTT.